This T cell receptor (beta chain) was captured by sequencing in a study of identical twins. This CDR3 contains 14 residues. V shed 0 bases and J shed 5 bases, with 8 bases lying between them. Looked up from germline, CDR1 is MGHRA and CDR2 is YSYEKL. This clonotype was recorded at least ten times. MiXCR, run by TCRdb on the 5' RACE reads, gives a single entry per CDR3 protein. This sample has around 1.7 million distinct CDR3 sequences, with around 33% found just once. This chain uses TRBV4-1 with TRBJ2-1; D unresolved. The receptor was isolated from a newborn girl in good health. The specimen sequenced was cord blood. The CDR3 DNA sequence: TGCGCCAGCAGCCAAGATGTACCCGACAATGAGCAGTTCTTC. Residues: CASSQDVPDNEQFF.